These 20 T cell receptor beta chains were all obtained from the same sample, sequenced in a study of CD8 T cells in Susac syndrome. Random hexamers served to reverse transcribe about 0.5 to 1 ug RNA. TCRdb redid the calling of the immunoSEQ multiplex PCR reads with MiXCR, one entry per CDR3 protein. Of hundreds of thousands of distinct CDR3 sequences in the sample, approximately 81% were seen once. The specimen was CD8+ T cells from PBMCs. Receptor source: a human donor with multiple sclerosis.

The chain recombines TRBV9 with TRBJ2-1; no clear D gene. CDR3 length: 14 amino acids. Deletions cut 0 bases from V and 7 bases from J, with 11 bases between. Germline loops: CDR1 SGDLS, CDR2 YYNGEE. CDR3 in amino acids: CASSVASIRNEQFF. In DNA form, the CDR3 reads TGTGCCAGCAGCGTAGCTTCGATTAGGAATGAGCAGTTCTTC.

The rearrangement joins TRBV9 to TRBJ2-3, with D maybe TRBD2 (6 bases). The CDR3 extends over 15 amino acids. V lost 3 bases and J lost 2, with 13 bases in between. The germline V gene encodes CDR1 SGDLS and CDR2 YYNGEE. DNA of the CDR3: TGTGCCAGCAGCGGTAGCGGAGGCCACACAGATACGCAGTATTTT. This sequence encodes CASSGSGGHTDTQYF.

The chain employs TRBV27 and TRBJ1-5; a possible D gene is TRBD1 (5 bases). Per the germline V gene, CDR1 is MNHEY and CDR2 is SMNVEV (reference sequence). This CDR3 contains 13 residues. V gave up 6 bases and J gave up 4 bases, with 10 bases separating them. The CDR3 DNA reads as TGTGCCAGCAGCCAACAGGTAAATCAGCCCCAGCATTTT. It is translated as CASSQQVNQPQHF.

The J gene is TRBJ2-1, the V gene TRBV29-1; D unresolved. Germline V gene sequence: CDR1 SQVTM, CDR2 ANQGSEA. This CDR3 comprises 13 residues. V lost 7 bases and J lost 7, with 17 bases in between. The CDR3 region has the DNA TGCAGCGCCGCGAGTCCGTCCTCGAATGAGCAGTTCTTC. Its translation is CSAASPSSNEQFF.

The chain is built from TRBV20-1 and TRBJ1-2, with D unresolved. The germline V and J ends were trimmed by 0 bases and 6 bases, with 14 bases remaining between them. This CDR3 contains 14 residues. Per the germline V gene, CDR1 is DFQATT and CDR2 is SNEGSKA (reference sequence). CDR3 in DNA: TGCAGTGCTAGAGATCGTACCCAGAAGAATGGCTACACCTTC. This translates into CSARDRTQKNGYTF.

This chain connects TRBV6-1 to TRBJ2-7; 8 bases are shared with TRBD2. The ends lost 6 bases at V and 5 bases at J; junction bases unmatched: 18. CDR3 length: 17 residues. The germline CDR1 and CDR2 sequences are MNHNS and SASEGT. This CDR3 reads CASSKQNSGTRFNEQYF. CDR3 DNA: TGTGCCAGCAGCAAACAGAACTCCGGGACTAGATTTAACGAGCAGTACTTC.

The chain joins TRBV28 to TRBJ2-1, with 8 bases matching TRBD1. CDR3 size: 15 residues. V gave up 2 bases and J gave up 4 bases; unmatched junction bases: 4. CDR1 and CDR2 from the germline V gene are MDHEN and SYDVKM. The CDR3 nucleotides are TGTGCCAGCAGTTTAGGACAGGGTCTGTACAATGAGCAGTTCTTC. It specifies CASSLGQGLYNEQFF.

The CDR3 loop reads CASGTGNEQYF. The CDR3 DNA is TGTGCCAGCGGGACAGGGAACGAGCAGTACTTC. This sequence joins TRBV6-5 and TRBJ2-7, with TRBD1 matching 9 bases. The CDR3 extends over 11 amino acids. The germline CDR1 and CDR2 sequences are MNHEY and SVGAGI. Trimming cost V 8 bases and J 5 bases; bases outside gene matches: 1.

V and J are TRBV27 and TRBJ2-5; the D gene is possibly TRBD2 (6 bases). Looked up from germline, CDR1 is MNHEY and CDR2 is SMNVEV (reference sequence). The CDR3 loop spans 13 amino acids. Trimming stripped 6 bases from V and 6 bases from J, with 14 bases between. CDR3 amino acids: CASSATSAKTQYF. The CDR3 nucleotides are TGTGCCAGCAGCGCGACTAGTGCGAAGACCCAGTACTTC.

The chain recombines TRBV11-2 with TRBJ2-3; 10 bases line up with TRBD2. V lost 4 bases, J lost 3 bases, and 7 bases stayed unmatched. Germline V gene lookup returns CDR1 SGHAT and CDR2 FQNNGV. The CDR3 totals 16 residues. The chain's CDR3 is CASSSYLAGATDTQYF. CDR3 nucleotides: TGTGCCAGCAGCTCCTACCTAGCGGGAGCGACAGATACGCAGTATTTT.

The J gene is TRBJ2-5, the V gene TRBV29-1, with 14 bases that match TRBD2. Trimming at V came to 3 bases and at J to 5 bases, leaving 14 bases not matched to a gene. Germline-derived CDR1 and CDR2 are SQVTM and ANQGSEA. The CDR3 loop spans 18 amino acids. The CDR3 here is CSVEGTSGRVRTSETQYF. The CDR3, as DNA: TGCAGCGTTGAGGGGACTAGCGGGAGAGTTAGGACATCGGAGACCCAGTACTTC.

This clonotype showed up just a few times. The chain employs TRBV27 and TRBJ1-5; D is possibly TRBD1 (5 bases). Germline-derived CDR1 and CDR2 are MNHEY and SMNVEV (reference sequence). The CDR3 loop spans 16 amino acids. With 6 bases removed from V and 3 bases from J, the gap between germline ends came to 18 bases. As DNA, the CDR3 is TGTGCCAGCAGCCCATCCGGGGGGGAACTCAATCAGCCCCAGCATTTT. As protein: CASSPSGGELNQPQHF.

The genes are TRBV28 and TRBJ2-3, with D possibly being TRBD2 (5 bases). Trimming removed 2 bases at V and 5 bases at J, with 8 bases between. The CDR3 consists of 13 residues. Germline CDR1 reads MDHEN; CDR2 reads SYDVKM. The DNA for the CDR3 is TGTGCCAGCAGTTTAGGGAGAGGAGATACGCAGTATTTT. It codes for CASSLGRGDTQYF.

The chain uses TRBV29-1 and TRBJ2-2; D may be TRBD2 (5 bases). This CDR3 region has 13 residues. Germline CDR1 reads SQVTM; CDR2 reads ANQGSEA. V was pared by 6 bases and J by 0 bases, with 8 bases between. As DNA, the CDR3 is TGCAGCGTGCCCGGGACGAACACCGGGGAGCTGTTTTTT. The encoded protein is CSVPGTNTGELFF.

CDR3 nucleotides: TGTGCCAGCTCACCACTTTCGCCCCGAAGCTCCTACAATGAGCAGTTCTTC. This sequence encodes CASSPLSPRSSYNEQFF. The chain links TRBV18 to TRBJ2-1; D gene uncertain. The V gene's germline CDR1 is KGHSH and CDR2 LQKENI. Trimming removed 1 base at V and 0 bases at J, with 13 bases between. The length of the CDR3 is 17 residues.

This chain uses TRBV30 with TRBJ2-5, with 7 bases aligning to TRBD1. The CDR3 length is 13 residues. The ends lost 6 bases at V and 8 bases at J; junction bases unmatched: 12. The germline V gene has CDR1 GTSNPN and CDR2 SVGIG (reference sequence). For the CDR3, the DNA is TGTGCCTGTTTCAAAGGGGGCGTCGCTACCCAGTACTTC. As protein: CACFKGGVATQYF.

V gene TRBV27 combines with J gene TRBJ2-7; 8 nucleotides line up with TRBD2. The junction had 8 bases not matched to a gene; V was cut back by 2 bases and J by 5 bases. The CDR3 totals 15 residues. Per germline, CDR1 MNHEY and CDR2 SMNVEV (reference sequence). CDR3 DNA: TGTGCCAGCAGTTTAGGCGGGAGGAGGCTTGACGAGCAGTACTTC. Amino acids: CASSLGGRRLDEQYF.

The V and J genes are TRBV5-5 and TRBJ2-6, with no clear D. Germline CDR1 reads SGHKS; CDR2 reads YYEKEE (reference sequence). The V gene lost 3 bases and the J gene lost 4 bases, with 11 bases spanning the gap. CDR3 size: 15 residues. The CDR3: CASSSQPAGANVLTF. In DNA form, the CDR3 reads TGTGCCAGCAGCTCACAACCTGCAGGGGCCAACGTCCTGACTTTC.

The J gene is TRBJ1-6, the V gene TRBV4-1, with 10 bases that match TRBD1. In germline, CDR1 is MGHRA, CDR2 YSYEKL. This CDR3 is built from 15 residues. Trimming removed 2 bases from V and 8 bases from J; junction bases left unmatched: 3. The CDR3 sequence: CASSQRQGADSPLHF. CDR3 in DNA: TGCGCCAGCAGCCAAAGACAGGGGGCGGATTCACCCCTCCACTTT.

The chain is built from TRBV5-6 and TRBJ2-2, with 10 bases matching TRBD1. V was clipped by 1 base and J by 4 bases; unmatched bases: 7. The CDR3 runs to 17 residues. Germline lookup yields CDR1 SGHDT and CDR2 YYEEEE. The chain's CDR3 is CASSLSGQGILTGELFF. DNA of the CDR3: TGTGCCAGCAGCTTGTCGGGACAGGGGATACTCACCGGGGAGCTGTTTTTT.